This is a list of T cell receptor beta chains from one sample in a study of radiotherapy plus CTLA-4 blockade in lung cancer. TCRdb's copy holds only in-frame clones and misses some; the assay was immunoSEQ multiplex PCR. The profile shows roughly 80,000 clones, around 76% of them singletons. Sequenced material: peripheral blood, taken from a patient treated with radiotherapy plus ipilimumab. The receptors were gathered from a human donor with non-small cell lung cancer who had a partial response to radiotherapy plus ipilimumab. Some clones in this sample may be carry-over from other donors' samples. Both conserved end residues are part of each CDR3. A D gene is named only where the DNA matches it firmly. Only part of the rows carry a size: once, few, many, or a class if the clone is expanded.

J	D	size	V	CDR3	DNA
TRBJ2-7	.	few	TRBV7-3	CASSLSAGPTYEQYF	TGTGCCAGCAGCTTAAGCGCGGGTCCCACCTACGAGCAGTACTTC
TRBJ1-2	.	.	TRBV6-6	CASSYIGQNYGYTF	TGTGCCAGCAGTTACATTGGACAGAACTATGGCTACACCTTC
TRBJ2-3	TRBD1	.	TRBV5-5	CASSLEGADTQYF	TGTGCCAGCAGCTTGGAGGGGGCCGATACGCAGTATTTT
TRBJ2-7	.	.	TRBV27	CASIPHGGDEQYF	TGTGCCAGCATCCCCCATGGGGGCGACGAGCAGTACTTC
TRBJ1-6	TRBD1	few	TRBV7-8	CASSLAAGGVGPLHF	TGTGCCAGCAGCTTAGCGGCAGGGGGCGTTGGACCCCTCCACTTT
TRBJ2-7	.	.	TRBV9	CASSGGGRAYEQYF	TGTGCCAGCAGCGGTGGGGGCAGGGCGTACGAGCAGTACTTC
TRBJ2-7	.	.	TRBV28	CASSFSHEQYF	TGTGCCAGCAGTTTTAGTCACGAGCAGTACTTC
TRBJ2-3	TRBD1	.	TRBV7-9	CASSLGQGAPSDTQYF	TGTGCCAGCAGCTTAGGACAGGGGGCACCGTCAGATACGCAGTATTTT
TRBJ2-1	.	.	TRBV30	CAWRQSTNEQFF	TGTGCCTGGAGACAGAGTACCAATGAGCAGTTCTTC
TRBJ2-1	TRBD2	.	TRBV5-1	CASSTSGSWYNEQFF	TGCGCCAGCAGCACTAGCGGGAGTTGGTACAATGAGCAGTTCTTC
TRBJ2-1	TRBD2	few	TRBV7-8	CASSLRRESNEQFF	TGTGCCAGCAGCTTACGGCGGGAGAGCAATGAGCAGTTCTTC
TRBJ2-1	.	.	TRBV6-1	CASSLLAEYNEQFF	TGTGCCAGCAGTTTACTAGCCGAGTACAATGAGCAGTTCTTC
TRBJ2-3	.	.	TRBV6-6	CASSLASRTDTQYF	TGTGCCAGCAGTTTGGCTTCGCGCACAGATACGCAGTATTTT
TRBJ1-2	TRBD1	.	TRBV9	CASSVGRDRGSWGYTF	TGTGCCAGCAGCGTAGGCCGGGACAGGGGCTCTTGGGGCTACACCTTC
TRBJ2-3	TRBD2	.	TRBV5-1	CASSPEGASGRGLDTQYF	TGCGCCAGCAGCCCGGAAGGGGCGAGCGGGAGGGGTTTGGATACGCAGTATTTT
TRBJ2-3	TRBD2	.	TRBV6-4	CASSALLAGGTQYF	TGTGCCAGCAGCGCTTTACTAGCGGGAGGTACGCAGTATTTT
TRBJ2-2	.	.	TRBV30	CAWSASLGAGELFF	TGTGCCTGGAGTGCTTCTCTAGGGGCCGGGGAGCTGTTTTTT
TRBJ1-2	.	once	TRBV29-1	CSVEGQPVHYGYTF	TGCAGCGTTGAAGGACAGCCGGTTCACTATGGCTACACCTTC
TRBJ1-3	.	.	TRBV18	CASSPATPGQSSGNTIYF	TGTGCCAGCTCACCAGCTACTCCAGGACAGAGCTCTGGAAACACCATATATTTT
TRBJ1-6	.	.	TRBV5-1	CASSLWGQGINSPLHF	TGCGCCAGCAGCTTGTGGGGCCAGGGTATTAATTCACCCCTCCACTTT
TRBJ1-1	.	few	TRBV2	CASSVFLNTEAFF	TGTGCCAGCAGTGTATTCCTAAACACTGAAGCTTTCTTT
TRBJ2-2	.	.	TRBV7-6	CASSPIFSYTGELFF	TGTGCCAGCAGCCCAATATTTAGCTACACCGGGGAGCTGTTTTTT
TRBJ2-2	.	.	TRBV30	CAWSKTRVSTGELFF	TGTGCCTGGAGTAAAACTCGAGTGTCGACCGGGGAGCTGTTTTTT
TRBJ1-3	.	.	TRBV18	CASSPRGVSGNTIYF	TGTGCCAGCTCACCACGGGGGGTCTCTGGAAACACCATATATTTT
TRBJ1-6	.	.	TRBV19	CASIIGRDSSYNSPLHF	TGTGCCAGTATAATCGGCCGGGATAGCTCCTATAATTCACCCCTCCACTTT
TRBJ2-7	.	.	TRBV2	CATRNQGVLRLEYF	TGTGCCACCCGAAATCAGGGCGTTTTAAGGTTGGAGTACTTC
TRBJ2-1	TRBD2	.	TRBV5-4	CASSLRLAGAEQFF	TGTGCCAGCAGCTTAAGGCTAGCGGGAGCCGAGCAGTTCTTC
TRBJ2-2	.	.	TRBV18	CASSPSFQGAGELFF	TGTGCCAGCTCACCTTCATTTCAAGGGGCCGGGGAGCTGTTTTTT